The 21 T cell receptor beta chains presented below share a single source sample, sequenced in a study of T cell responses to AZD1222 COVID-19 vaccine. Profiled with immunoSEQ multiplex PCR; TCRdb holds only in-frame clones, not every one. Here the sample spans 100,000 to 150,000 clones, about nine tenths being singletons. Specimen: peripheral blood, collected on day 0 of MenACWY control vaccination. These receptors all stem from an adult in good health.

The rearrangement links TRBV4-1 to TRBJ1-5; D not resolved. Trimming took off 1 base at V and 4 bases at J, with 5 bases between the two ends. CDR3 length: 13 amino acids. Germline V CDR1 and CDR2: MGHRA, YSYEKL. The CDR3 loop is CASSQAQNQPQHF. DNA for the CDR3: TGCGCCAGCAGCCAAGCTCAGAATCAGCCCCAGCATTTT.

This clone occurred a few times. This chain joins TRBV6-2 or TRBV6-3 and TRBJ1-2; no clear D. The CDR3 runs to 11 residues. Trimming took off 6 bases at V and 2 bases at J, with 4 bases between the two ends. Germline CDR1 and CDR2: MNHEY and SVGEGT. The CDR3 bases are TGTGCCAGCAGCTTCAACTATGGCTACACCTTC. As protein: CASSFNYGYTF.

The V and J genes are TRBV18 and TRBJ2-5, with 7 bases aligning to TRBD1. Germline V gene data show CDR1 as KGHSH and CDR2 as LQKENI. This CDR3 comprises 15 residues. V gave up 2 bases and J gave up 4 bases; unmatched junction bases: 7. The CDR3 here is CASSPDRVAGETQYF. The CDR3 nucleotides are TGTGCCAGCTCACCAGACAGGGTGGCCGGAGAGACCCAGTACTTC.

This chain connects TRBV25-1 to TRBJ2-3; TRBD1 matches 7 bases. Germline CDR1 MGHDK, CDR2 SYGVNS. The CDR3 consists of 17 residues. The ends lost 2 bases at V and 2 bases at J; junction bases unmatched: 10. Here the CDR3 DNA reads TGTGCCAGCAGTGAACAGGGGGACAAGGCGACCACAGATACGCAGTATTTT. Protein sequence: CASSEQGDKATTDTQYF.

J is TRBJ2-7 and V is TRBV5-5; unclear D gene. The V and J ends lost 0 bases and 2 bases respectively, with 12 bases between them. CDR1 and CDR2 (germline): SGHKS, YYEKEE (reference sequence). CDR3 length: 15 residues. The CDR3 is CASSLAVGSTYEQYF. For the CDR3, the DNA is TGTGCCAGCAGCTTGGCCGTGGGCAGTACCTACGAGCAGTACTTC. The complete variable domain, with remaining parts taken from reference TRBV5-5 and TRBJ2-7, reads DAGVTQSPTHLIKTRGQQVTLRCSPISGHKSVSWYQQVLGQGPQFIFQYYEKEERGRGNFPDRFSARQFPNYSSELNVNALLLGDSALYLCASSLAVGSTYEQYFGPGTRLTVT.

The V and J genes are TRBV7-8 and TRBJ2-2; the match to TRBD2 covers 10 bases. The CDR3 runs 18 residues. Germline lookup yields CDR1 SGHVS and CDR2 FQNEAQ. Trimming at V came to 2 bases and at J to 0 bases, leaving 6 bases not matched to a gene. The CDR3 spells CASSLLGLAPANTGELFF. The CDR3 nucleotides read TGTGCCAGCAGCTTACTGGGACTAGCGCCCGCGAACACCGGGGAGCTGTTTTTT.

The table lists this clone with a count of one. This chain connects TRBV6-5 to TRBJ1-3; no reliable D call. This CDR3 comprises 15 residues. The V end was cut by 6 bases, the J end by 0 bases, with 12 bases between. Germline assignment: CDR1 MNHEY and CDR2 SVGAGI. The CDR3 region is CASRVNRVSGNTIYF. CDR3 DNA: TGTGCCAGCAGGGTAAACAGAGTCTCTGGAAACACCATATATTTT.

This rearrangement joins TRBV6-5 to TRBJ1-6; no clear D gene. Trimming shortened V by 0 bases and J by 6 bases, and 12 bases separated the two germline ends. Germline loops: CDR1 MNHEY, CDR2 SVGAGI. This CDR3 is built from 16 residues. The CDR3 region has the DNA TGTGCCAGCAGTTACTCGGTGACCCTTCGTAATTCACCCCTCCACTTT. It specifies CASSYSVTLRNSPLHF.

Notes on this clone: Mismatch with germline at one junction end may stem from a read error. The chain joins TRBV11-1 to TRBJ2-5; maybe TRBD1 (6 bases). The CDR3 has 14 amino acids. Germline V lookup: CDR1 SGHAT, CDR2 FQDESV (reference sequence). CDR3 sequence (DNA): TGTGCCAGCAGCTTAAGTTGGGGACAAGAGGCCCAGTACTTC. Its translation: CASSLSWGQEAQYF. Based on the CDR3 plus reference TRBV11-1 and TRBJ2-5, the full variable domain is EAEVAQSPRYKITEKSQAVAFWCDPISGHATLYWYRQILGQGPELLVQFQDESVVDDSQLPKDRFSAERLKGVDSTLKIQPAELGDSAMYLCASSLSWGQEAQYFGPGTRLLVL.

The chain combines TRBV28 with TRBJ1-2; maybe TRBD1 (6 bases). Germline values: CDR1 MDHEN, CDR2 SYDVKM. This CDR3 region has 13 residues. V gave up 3 bases and J gave up 6 bases, with 11 bases separating them. CDR3 residues: CASSLAGGNGYTF. The CDR3 DNA follows: TGTGCCAGCAGTTTGGCTGGGGGCAATGGCTACACCTTC.

The gene calls are TRBV15 and TRBJ2-5; unclear D gene. CDR3 length: 13 amino acids. V lost 1 base and J 5 bases, leaving 8 bases between the germline ends. Germline V gives CDR1 LNHNV, CDR2 YYDKDF (reference sequence). CDR3 sequence reads: CATSRGSQETQYF. CDR3 DNA sequence: TGTGCCACCAGCAGAGGGTCTCAGGAGACCCAGTACTTC.

V is TRBV4-2 and J is TRBJ1-5, with D perhaps TRBD1 (5 bases). The CDR3 sequence is 16 residues long. Germline CDR1 reads LGHNA; CDR2 reads YNFKEQ. Trimming removed 4 bases at V and 2 bases at J, with 15 bases between. The CDR3 region is CASSPVGARGNQPQHF. As DNA, the CDR3 is TGTGCCAGCAGCCCGGTCGGGGCGCGAGGCAATCAGCCCCAGCATTTT.

The rearrangement joins TRBV11-2 to TRBJ2-3, with a weak D call TRBD1 (6 bases). From germline, CDR1 is SGHAT and CDR2 FQNNGV. Deletions cut 0 bases from V and 2 bases from J, with 15 bases between. The CDR3 loop spans 17 amino acids. This CDR3 reads CASSLDEPGHTTDTQYF. The CDR3 nucleotides are TGTGCCAGCAGCTTAGATGAACCGGGACACACCACAGATACGCAGTATTTT. Full variable domain (remainder filled in from reference TRBV11-2 and TRBJ2-3): EAGVAQSPRYKIIEKRQSVAFWCNPISGHATLYWYQQILGQGPKLLIQFQNNGVVDDSQLPKDRFSAERLKGVDSTLKIQPAKLEDSAVYLCASSLDEPGHTTDTQYFGPGTRLTVL.

The V gene is TRBV11-2, the J gene TRBJ2-3, with D possibly being TRBD2 (6 bases). This CDR3 comprises 15 residues. V shed 2 bases and J shed 1 base, with 10 bases lying between them. CDR1 and CDR2 (germline): SGHAT, FQNNGV. The CDR3 spells CASSLWRLGTDTQYF. Written as DNA, the CDR3 is TGTGCCAGCAGCTTATGGCGACTAGGCACAGATACGCAGTATTTT.

V is TRBV11-3 and J is TRBJ2-3; weak D call: TRBD1 (6 bases). Trimming removed 4 bases from V and 4 bases from J, with 12 bases in between. The CDR3 length is 14 residues. Germline V CDR1 and CDR2: SGHNT, YENEEA. CDR3 bases: TGTGCCAGCAGCTCCCGGGACAAATCAGATACGCAGTATTTT. Translated, it gives CASSSRDKSDTQYF.

The chain employs TRBV5-1 and TRBJ2-1; no reliable D call. The CDR3 sequence is 15 residues long. Per germline, CDR1 SGHRS and CDR2 YFSETQ. V gave up 2 bases and J gave up 2 bases, with 11 bases separating them. In DNA form, the CDR3 reads TGCGCCAGCAGCTTAAGTGATTTCACCTACAATGAGCAGTTCTTC. Translating it yields CASSLSDFTYNEQFF.

In its sample, this clone was seen once. The chain employs TRBV2 and TRBJ2-5; the match to TRBD2 covers 14 bases. V dropped 2 bases and J dropped 3; count of bases not matched to a gene: 2. CDR3 length: 16 amino acids. Germline V gene lookup returns CDR1 SNHLY and CDR2 FYNNEI. Here the CDR3 reads CASSERGLAGEETQYF. CDR3 coding DNA: TGTGCCAGCAGTGAACGGGGACTAGCGGGGGAAGAGACCCAGTACTTC.

This chain links TRBV29-1 with TRBJ2-1; D is unresolved. From germline, CDR1 is SQVTM and CDR2 ANQGSEA. The CDR3 is 13 residues long. Trimming stripped 5 bases from V and 3 bases from J, with 11 bases between. CDR3 sequence (DNA): TGCAGCGTTCAGGAAACTATCTACAATGAGCAGTTCTTC. This codes for CSVQETIYNEQFF.

This clone occurred a few times. The chain employs TRBV18 and TRBJ1-1; TRBD1 might be the D (5 bases). The CDR3 has 15 amino acids. Germline CDR1 reads KGHSH; CDR2 reads LQKENI. Trimming removed 3 bases at V and 6 bases at J, with 17 bases between. The CDR3 region has the DNA TGTGCCAGCTCACCTGGGGGGGTGAGGAGGGCTGAAGCTTTCTTT. This sequence encodes CASSPGGVRRAEAFF.

The gene calls are TRBV7-9 and TRBJ1-4, with 8 bases fitting TRBD1. V shed 5 bases, J shed 8 bases, and the junction held 7 bases outside the gene matches. CDR1 is SEHNR, CDR2 FQNEAQ, per germline (reference sequence). The CDR3 covers 14 residues. This CDR3 is CASSLGQGDEKLFF. CDR3 nucleotide sequence: TGTGCCAGCAGCCTAGGACAGGGTGACGAAAAACTGTTTTTT.

The chain combines TRBV4-1 with TRBJ2-3; the D is unclear. Germline V CDR1 and CDR2: MGHRA, YSYEKL. Trimming left V 4 bases short and J 9 bases short, with 17 bases between. This CDR3 has 14 residues. This CDR3 is CASSPQGVVPTQYF. CDR3 DNA: TGCGCCAGCAGCCCCCAAGGCGTGGTCCCCACGCAGTATTTT.